The present T cell receptor beta chain was sequenced within a study of T-cell reconstitution after alpha-beta-depleted transplantation in children. The study's findings and limits: The study reportedly traced alpha-beta T cells about two months after transplant to several hundred expanded graft clones. Recipient T cells and thymic progenitors that survived gave rise to the high TCRbeta diversity observed at day 60 in some patients. Newly made T cells mostly supplied T-cell counts and diversity one year after transplant.

This clonotype was observed a few times. Its antigen is not known. The CDR3 runs 14 residues. With 1 base removed from V and 6 bases from J, the gap between germline ends came to 9 bases. CDR1 is SEHNR, CDR2 FQNEAQ, per germline (reference sequence). Molecular barcoding with unique molecular identifiers was used for the TCRbeta library. From the PCR reads, TCRdb called clonotypes with MiXCR, one entry per CDR3 protein. The sample includes 600,000 to 800,000 distinct CDR3 sequences, 13% of them seen just once. The sample here was PBMCs, taken before TCRalphabeta/CD19-depleted stem cell transplant. This receptor was identified in a girl aged 2-10 years with congenital amegakaryocytic thrombocytopenia, due to receive a stem cell transplant. This rearrangement joins TRBV7-9 to TRBJ2-2; D is unresolved. The CDR3 nucleotides are TGTGCCAGCAGCTTAGAAGGACCGCCCGGGGAGCTGTTTTTT. Encoded protein: CASSLEGPPGELFF.